This T cell receptor beta chain derives from a study of blood T cell repertoires in COVID-19. Study in general: From the United States, Italy and Spain came samples of acute and convalescent COVID-19. T cells, B-cell-depleted T cells, or PBMCs provided the cDNA or gDNA that served as material.

Germline-derived CDR1 and CDR2 are KGHSH and LQKENI. The CDR3 extends over 15 amino acids. Trimming removed 0 bases at V and 2 bases at J, with 10 bases between. Original processing notes: Amplified reference gene primers provided the basis for estimating nucleated cell counts. The protocol was immunoSEQ multiplex PCR, while the TCRdb copy is restricted to in-frame clones and leaves out a portion. Clone size and V and J calls were adopted from that table, with D and trimming inferred from the DNA. This sample has about 260,000 clones, with around 89% found just once. The sequenced sample consisted of peripheral blood. The receptor's source is a man aged 55 to 69 who had recovered from COVID-19. This chain uses TRBV18 with TRBJ2-5; possibly TRBD1 for D (6 bases). CDR3 nucleotide sequence: TGTGCCAGCTCACCACCCTTACAGGGACAAGAGACCCAGTACTTC. This sequence encodes CASSPPLQGQETQYF.